Included here is one TCR beta chain sequence, with context. Original analysis: After removing out-of-frame reads, 2 million to 2.5 million distinct TCRbeta sequences remained. Measured with immunoSEQ multiplex PCR; TCRdb has only the in-frame clones, and not every one. V, J and clone size were drawn from that table, and D and trimming were deduced from the DNA. The repertoire includes just under 65,000 clones, approximately 71% of them detected once, and about 1% sits in the top ten. These data belong to a study of memory CD4+ T cells and cytomegalovirus serostatus. Overall study context: This sample comes from healthy Belgian adults, roughly nine CMV seropositive, some 22 seronegative.

The sort gate was single viable CD3+CD4+CD8-CD45RO+ cells for memory CD4+ T cells. Serum IgG to CMV pp150, pp28, p38 and p52 defined serostatus. CDR3 length equals 13 residues. From germline, CDR1 is SGHRS and CDR2 YFSETQ. Trimming removed 2 bases at V and 1 base at J, with 6 bases between. Sequenced material: memory CD4+ T cells from blood. V usage is TRBV5-1 and J usage is TRBJ2-5, with D unresolved. The clonotype was recovered from an adult in good health and CMV-seronegative. CDR3 bases: TGCGCCAGCAGCTTCATAGTCCAAGAGACCCAGTACTTC. This gives the protein CASSFIVQETQYF.